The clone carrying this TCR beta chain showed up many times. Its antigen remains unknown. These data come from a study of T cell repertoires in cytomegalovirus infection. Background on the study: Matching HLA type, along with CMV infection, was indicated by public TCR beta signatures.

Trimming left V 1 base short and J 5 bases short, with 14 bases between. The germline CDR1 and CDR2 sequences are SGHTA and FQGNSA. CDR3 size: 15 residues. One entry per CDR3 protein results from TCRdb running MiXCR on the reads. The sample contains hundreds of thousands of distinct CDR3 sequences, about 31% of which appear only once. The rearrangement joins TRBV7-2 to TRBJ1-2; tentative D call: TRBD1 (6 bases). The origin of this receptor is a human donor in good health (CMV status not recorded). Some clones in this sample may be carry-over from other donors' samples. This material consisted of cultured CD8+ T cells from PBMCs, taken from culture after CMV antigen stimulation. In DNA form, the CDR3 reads TGTGCCAGCAGCTTAGAAGCAGGGGAGGGGTATGGCTACACCTTC. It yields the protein CASSLEAGEGYGYTF.